These T cell receptor beta chains were read from a single sample in a study of T cells in localized non-small cell lung cancer. TCRdb's table, derived via immunoSEQ multiplex PCR, lists solely in-frame clones and lacks some. The sample contains about 26,000 clones, 80% to 90% of which appear only once. The sequences come from peripheral blood, collected before any cancer treatment. All receptors come from a female donor aged 60 or older with stage II squamous cell lung carcinoma. Both conserved end residues are trimmed from each CDR3. D genes are given only for firm matches. Not all rows give a size; the values are once, few, many and, for expanded clones, a class.

J | length | size | V | D | CDR3
TRBJ1-6 | 11 | NA | TRBV30 | NA | AWSLARGSPLH
TRBJ1-4 | 12 | NA | TRBV11-1 | TRBD1 | ASSSGQGEEKLF
TRBJ2-4 | 12 | once | TRBV6-5 | TRBD2 | ASRLGLAQNIQY
TRBJ2-4 | 14 | NA | TRBV9 | NA | TSSPRTELAKNIQY
TRBJ1-2 | 11 | NA | TRBV28 | NA | ASSSQGYYGYT
TRBJ2-7 | 15 | NA | TRBV7-9 | TRBD2 | ASSPGTSGGPSYEQY
TRBJ1-4 | 11 | NA | TRBV27 | NA | ASSLGRNEKLF
TRBJ2-7 | 13 | NA | TRBV28 | NA | ASSQGQPTTYEQY
TRBJ2-3 | 14 | NA | TRBV6-4 | TRBD2 | ASRRRAGGPTDTQY
TRBJ1-3 | 10 | NA | TRBV5-6 | NA | ASSVFGNTIY
TRBJ2-1 | 13 | NA | TRBV7-3 | NA | ASSPARSSYNEQF
TRBJ2-1 | 12 | once | TRBV11-3 | TRBD2 | ASSSSGGTDEQF
TRBJ1-3 | 12 | NA | TRBV7-2 | NA | ASSFLAVGNTIY
TRBJ2-2 | 12 | NA | TRBV6-1 | NA | ASTLRANTGELF
TRBJ1-4 | 11 | NA | TRBV6-5 | TRBD1 | ASKEGAVEKLF
TRBJ2-2 | 13 | NA | TRBV19 | NA | ASSMGRGDTGELF
TRBJ1-4 | 12 | NA | TRBV28 | NA | ASGGPATNEKLF
TRBJ1-1 | 15 | NA | TRBV27 | TRBD1 | ASSAAGAGGKGTEAF
TRBJ2-1 | 11 | NA | TRBV7-9 | NA | ASSSRLYNEQF
TRBJ1-2 | 16 | NA | TRBV18 | NA | ASSLGSYLGANEDGYT